The source of this T cell receptor (beta chain) is a study of T-cell reconstitution after alpha-beta-depleted transplantation in children. A library of TCRbeta sequences, prepared with unique molecular identifiers, was generated. TCRdb independently ran MiXCR on the PCR reads; one entry per CDR3 protein. The data hold about 270,000 distinct CDR3 sequences, with more than 9% observed a single time. CDR1 DFQATT and CDR2 SNEGSKA come from the germline V gene (reference sequence). V shed 2 bases and J shed 7 bases, with 14 bases lying between them. The CDR3 is made up of 13 amino acids. The sample was PBMCs from the stem cell graft donor, taken from the stem cell graft. This receptor was taken from a human donor who donated a stem cell graft to a child with SCID. The chain has TRBV20-1 and TRBJ1-2; D is unclear. CDR3 nucleotide sequence: TGCAGTGCTAGACGATTAGGATGGAGTGGCTACACCTTC. Translated, it gives CSARRLGWSGYTF.